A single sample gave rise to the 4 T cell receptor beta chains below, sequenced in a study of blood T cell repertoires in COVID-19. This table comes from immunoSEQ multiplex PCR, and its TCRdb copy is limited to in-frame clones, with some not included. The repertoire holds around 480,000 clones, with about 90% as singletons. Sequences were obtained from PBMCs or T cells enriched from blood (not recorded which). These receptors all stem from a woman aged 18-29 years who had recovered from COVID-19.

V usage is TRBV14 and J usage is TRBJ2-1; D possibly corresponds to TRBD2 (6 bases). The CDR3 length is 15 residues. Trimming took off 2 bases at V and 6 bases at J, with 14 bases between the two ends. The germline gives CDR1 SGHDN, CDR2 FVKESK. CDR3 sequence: CASSQRMGLSNEQFF. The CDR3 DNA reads TGTGCCAGCAGCCAAAGAATGGGACTGAGCAATGAGCAGTTCTTC.

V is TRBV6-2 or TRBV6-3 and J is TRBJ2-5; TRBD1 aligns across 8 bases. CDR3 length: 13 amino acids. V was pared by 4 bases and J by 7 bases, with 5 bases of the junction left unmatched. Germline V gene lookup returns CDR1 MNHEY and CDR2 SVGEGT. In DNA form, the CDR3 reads TGTGCCAGCAGTTCTGGGACAGGAGGGACCCAGTACTTC. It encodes CASSSGTGGTQYF.

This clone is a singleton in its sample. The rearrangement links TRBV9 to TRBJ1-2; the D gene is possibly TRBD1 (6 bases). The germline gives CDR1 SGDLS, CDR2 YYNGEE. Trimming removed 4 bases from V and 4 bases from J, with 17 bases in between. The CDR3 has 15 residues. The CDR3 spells CASSFGGAPSYGYTF. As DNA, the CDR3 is TGTGCCAGCAGCTTTGGGGGGGCACCGTCCTATGGCTACACCTTC. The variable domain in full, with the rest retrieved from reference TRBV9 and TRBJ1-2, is DSGVTQTPKHLITATGQRVTLRCSPRSGDLSVYWYQQSLDQGLQFLIQYYNGEERAKGNILERFSAQQFPDLHSELNLSSLELGDSALYFCASSFGGAPSYGYTFGSGTRLTVV.

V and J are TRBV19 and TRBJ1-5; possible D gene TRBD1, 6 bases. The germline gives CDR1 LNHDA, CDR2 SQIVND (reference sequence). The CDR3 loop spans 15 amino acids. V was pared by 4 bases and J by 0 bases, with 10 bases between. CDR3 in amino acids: CASSRDNYSNQPQHF. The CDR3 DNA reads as TGTGCCAGTAGTAGGGACAACTATAGCAATCAGCCCCAGCATTTT.